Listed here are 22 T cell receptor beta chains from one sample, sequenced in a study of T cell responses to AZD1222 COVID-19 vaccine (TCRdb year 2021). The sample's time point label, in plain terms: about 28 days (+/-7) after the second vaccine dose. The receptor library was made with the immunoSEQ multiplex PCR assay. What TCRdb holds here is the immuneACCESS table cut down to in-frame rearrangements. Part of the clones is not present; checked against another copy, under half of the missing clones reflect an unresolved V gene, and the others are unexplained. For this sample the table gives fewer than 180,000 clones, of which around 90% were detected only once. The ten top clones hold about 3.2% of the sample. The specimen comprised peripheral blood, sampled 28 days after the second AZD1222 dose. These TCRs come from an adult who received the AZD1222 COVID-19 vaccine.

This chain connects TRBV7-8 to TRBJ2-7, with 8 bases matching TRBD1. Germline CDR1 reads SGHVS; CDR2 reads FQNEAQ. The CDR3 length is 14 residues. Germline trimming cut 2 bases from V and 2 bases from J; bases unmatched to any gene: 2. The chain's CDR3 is CASSLQGATYEQYF. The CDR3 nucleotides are TGTGCCAGCAGCTTACAGGGGGCCACCTACGAGCAGTACTTC.

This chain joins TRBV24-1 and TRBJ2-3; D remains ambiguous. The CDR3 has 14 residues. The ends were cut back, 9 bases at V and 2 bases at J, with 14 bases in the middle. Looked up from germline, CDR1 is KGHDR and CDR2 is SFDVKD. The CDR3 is CATQGWGNTDTQYF. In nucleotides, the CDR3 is TGTGCCACCCAAGGGTGGGGAAACACAGATACGCAGTATTTT.

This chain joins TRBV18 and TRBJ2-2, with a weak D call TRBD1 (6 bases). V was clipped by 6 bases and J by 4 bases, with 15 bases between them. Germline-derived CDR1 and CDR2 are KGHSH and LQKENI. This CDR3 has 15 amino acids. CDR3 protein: CASSSRTAATGELFF. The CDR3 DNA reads TGTGCCAGCTCCAGCCGGACAGCAGCCACCGGGGAGCTGTTTTTT.

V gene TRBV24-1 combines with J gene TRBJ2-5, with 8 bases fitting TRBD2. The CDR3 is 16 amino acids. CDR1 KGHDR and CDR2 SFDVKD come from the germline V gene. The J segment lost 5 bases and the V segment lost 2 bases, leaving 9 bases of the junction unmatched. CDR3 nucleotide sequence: TGTGCCACCAGTGATTATGCCAGCGGGAGTGGTGAGACCCAGTACTTC. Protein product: CATSDYASGSGETQYF.

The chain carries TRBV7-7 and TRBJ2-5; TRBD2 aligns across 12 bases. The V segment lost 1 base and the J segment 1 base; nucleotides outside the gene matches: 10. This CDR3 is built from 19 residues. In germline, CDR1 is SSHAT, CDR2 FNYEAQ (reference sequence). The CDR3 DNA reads TGTGCCAGCAGCTTAGTAGCCAGGGGACTAGCGGGTGCCCAAGAGACCCAGTACTTC. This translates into CASSLVARGLAGAQETQYF.

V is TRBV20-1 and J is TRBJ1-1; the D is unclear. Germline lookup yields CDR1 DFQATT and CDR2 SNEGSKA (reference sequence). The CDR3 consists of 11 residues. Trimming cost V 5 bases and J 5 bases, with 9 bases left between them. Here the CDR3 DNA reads TGCAGTGCTCCGGGTGATACTGAAGCTTTCTTT. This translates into CSAPGDTEAFF.

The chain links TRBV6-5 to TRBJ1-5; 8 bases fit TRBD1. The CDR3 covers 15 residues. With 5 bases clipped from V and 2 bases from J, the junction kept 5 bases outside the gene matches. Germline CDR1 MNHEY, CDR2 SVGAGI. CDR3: CASSTTGVGNQPQHF. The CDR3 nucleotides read TGTGCCAGCAGTACGACAGGGGTGGGCAATCAGCCCCAGCATTTT.

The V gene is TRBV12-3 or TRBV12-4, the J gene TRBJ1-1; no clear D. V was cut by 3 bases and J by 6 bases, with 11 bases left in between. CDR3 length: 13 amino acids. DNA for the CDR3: TGTGCCAGCAGTTTCTCTGGAAGGCCTGAAGCTTTCTTT. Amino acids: CASSFSGRPEAFF.

The CDR3, as DNA: TGTGCCAGCAGTTACGGACACCCTGGGGATGAGCAGTTCTTC. Amino acids: CASSYGHPGDEQFF. This chain links TRBV6-5 with TRBJ2-1; D might be TRBD1 (5 bases). Germline V gives CDR1 MNHEY, CDR2 SVGAGI. This CDR3 comprises 14 residues. V lost 2 bases, J lost 8 bases, and 13 bases lay in between.

CDR3 sequence: CAWVVGEKLFF. The DNA of the CDR3 is TGTGCCTGGGTGGTTGGGGAAAAACTGTTTTTT. This chain links TRBV30 with TRBJ1-4; D gene unclear. Germline CDR1 and CDR2: GTSNPN and SVGIG (reference sequence). V was trimmed by 5 bases and J by 8 bases, leaving 9 bases between them. The CDR3 has 11 residues.

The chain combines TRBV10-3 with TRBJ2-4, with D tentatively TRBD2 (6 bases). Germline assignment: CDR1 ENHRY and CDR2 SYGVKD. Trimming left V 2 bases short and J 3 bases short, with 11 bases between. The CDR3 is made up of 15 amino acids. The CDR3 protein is CAISEGAGFKNIQYF. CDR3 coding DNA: TGTGCCATCAGTGAGGGGGCGGGGTTCAAAAACATTCAGTACTTC.

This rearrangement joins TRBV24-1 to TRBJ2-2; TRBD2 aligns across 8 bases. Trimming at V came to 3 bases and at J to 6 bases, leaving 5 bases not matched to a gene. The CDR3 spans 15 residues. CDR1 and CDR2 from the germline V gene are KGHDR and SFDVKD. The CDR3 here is CATSDTRTSSGELFF. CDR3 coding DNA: TGTGCCACCAGTGATACCCGGACTAGCTCCGGGGAGCTGTTTTTT.

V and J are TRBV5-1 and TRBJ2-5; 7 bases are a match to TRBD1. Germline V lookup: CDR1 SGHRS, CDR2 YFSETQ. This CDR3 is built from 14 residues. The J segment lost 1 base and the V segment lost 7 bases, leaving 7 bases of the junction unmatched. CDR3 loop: CASGPGGPQETQYF. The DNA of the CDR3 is TGCGCCAGCGGCCCAGGGGGTCCCCAAGAGACCCAGTACTTC.

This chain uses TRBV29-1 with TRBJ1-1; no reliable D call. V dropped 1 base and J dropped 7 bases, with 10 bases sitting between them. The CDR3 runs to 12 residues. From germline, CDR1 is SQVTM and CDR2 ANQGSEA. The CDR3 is CSVEVGGFEAFF. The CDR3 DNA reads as TGCAGCGTTGAAGTTGGAGGATTTGAAGCTTTCTTT.

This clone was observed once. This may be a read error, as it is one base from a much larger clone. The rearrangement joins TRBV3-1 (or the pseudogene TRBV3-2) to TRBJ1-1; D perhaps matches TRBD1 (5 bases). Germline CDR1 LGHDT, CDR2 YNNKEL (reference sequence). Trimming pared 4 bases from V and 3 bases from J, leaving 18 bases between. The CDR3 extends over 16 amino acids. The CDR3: CASSPASRGRDTEAFF. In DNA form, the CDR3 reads TGTGCCAGCAGCCCCGCTTCGAGGGGCCGGGACACTGAAGCTTTCTTT.

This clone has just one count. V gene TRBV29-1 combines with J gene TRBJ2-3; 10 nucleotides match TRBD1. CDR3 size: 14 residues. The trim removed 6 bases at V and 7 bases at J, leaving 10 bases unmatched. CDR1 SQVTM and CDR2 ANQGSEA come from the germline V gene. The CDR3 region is CSVLSRDRGYTQYF. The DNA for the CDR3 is TGCAGCGTCCTTTCTCGGGACAGGGGATATACGCAGTATTTT.

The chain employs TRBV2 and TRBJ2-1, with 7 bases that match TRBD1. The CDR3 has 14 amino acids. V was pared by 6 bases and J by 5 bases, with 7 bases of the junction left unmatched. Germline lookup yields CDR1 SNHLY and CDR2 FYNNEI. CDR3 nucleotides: TGTGCCAGCAGAACGACAGGGATGAACAATGAGCAGTTCTTC. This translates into CASRTTGMNNEQFF. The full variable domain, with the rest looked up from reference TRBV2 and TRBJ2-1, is EPEVTQTPSHQVTQMGQEVILRCVPISNHLYFYWYRQILGQKVEFLVSFYNNEISEKSEIFDDQFSVERPDGSNFTLKIRSTKLEDSAMYFCASRTTGMNNEQFFGPGTRLTVL.

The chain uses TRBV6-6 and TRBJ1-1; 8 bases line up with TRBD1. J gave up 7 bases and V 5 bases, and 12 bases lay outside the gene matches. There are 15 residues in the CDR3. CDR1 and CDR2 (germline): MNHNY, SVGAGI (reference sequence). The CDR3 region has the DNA TGTGCCAGCAGTCTACCCTGGACAGGGAGGGGTGAAGCTTTCTTT. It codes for CASSLPWTGRGEAFF.

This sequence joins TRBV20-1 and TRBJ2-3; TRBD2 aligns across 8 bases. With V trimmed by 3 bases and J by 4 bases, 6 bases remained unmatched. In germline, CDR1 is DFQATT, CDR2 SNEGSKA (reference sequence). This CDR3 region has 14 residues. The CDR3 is CSASRPGGSDTQYF. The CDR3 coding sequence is TGCAGTGCTAGTAGGCCGGGAGGGTCAGATACGCAGTATTTT.

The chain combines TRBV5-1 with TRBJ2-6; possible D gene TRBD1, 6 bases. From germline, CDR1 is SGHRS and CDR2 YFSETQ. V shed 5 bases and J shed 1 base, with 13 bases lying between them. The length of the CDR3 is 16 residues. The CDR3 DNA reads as TGCGCCAGCAGTTATACTACAGGGTCTGGGGCCAACGTCCTGACTTTC. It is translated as CASSYTTGSGANVLTF.

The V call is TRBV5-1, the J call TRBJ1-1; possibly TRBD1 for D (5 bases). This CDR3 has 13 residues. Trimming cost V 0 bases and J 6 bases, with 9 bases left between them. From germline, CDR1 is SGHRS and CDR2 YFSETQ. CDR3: CASSLVRGAEAFF. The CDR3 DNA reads TGCGCCAGCAGCTTGGTGCGGGGGGCTGAAGCTTTCTTT.

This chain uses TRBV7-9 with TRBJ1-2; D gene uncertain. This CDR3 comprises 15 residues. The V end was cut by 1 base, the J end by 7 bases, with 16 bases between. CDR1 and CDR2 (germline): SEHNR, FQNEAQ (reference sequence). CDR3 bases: TGTGCCAGCAGCTTAGAAGGCCCTAGGCGAGGTGGCTACACCTTC. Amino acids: CASSLEGPRRGGYTF.